A few counts support the clone carrying this T cell receptor beta chain. The entry originates in a study of yellow fever vaccine responses in identical twins. Each CDR3 protein gets one entry after TCRdb re-called the RT-PCR reads with MiXCR. The profile covers around 18,000 distinct CDR3 sequences, with approximately 63% appearing a single time and about 7.7% taken by the ten largest. Sequencing used T cells from blood (PBMCs), unsorted or a sorted subset (not recorded which), obtained before or after yellow fever vaccination (not recorded which). This receptor was obtained from a woman aged 18-30 years who received the yellow fever vaccine.

CDR3 loop: CASSQVGVGGSGNEQFF. The CDR3 DNA sequence: TGTGCCAGCAGCCAAGTTGGGGTGGGGGGGTCGGGCAATGAGCAGTTCTTC. This chain links TRBV3-1 with TRBJ2-1; TRBD2 matches 7 bases. Germline trimming cut 1 base from V and 6 bases from J; bases unmatched to any gene: 12. This CDR3 has 17 amino acids. Germline V gives CDR1 LGHDT, CDR2 YNNKEL (reference sequence).